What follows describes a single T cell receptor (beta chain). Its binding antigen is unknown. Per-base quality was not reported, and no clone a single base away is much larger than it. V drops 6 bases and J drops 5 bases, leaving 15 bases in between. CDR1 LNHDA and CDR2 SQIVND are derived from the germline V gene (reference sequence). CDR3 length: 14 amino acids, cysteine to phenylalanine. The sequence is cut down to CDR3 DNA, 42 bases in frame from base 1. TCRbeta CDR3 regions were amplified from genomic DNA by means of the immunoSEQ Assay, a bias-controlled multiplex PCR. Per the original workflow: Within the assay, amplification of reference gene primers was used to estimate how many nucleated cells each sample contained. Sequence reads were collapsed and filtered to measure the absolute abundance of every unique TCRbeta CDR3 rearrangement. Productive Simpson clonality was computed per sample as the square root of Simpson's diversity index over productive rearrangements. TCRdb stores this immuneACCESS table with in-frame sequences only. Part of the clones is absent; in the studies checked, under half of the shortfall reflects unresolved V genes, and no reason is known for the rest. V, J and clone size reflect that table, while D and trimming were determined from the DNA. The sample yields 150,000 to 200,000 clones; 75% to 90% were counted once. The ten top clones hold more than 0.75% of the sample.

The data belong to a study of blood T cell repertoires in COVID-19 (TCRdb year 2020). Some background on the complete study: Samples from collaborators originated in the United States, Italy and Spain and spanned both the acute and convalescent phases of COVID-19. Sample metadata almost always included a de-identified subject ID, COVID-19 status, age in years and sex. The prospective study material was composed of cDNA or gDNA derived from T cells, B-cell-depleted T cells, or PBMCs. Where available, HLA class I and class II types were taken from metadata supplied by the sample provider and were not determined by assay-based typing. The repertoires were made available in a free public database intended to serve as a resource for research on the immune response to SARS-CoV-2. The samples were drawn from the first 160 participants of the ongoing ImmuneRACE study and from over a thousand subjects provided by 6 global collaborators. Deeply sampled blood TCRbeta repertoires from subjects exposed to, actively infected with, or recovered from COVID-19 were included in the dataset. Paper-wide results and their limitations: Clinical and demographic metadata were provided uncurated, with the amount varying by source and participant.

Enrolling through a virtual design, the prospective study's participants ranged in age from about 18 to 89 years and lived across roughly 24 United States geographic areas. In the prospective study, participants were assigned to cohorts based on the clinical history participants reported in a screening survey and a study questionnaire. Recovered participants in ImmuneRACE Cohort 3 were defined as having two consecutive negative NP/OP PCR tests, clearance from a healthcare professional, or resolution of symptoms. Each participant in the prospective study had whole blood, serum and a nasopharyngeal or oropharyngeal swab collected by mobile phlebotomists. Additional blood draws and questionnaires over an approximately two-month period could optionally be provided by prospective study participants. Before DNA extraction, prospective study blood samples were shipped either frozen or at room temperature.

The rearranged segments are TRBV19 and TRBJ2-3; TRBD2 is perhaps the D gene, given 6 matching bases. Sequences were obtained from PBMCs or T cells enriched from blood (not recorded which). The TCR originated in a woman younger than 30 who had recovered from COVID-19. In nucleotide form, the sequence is TGTGCCAGTAGCCGTTTCTGGGGAGGAGATACGCAGTATTTT. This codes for CASSRFWGGDTQYF.